This TCR beta chain was recorded in a study of cytomegalovirus exposure and HLA in healthy donors (dated by TCRdb to the late 2010s). Some background on the complete study: According to a later analysis, one platform produced both the roughly 110 validation repertoires and the 730 or so repertoires of the first cohort. The study aimed to test whether signatures of past pathogen exposure could be identified by cataloging public T cell receptors. Along with the approximately 650-subject first cohort, a separate validation cohort of around 120 different subjects was used. High-throughput TCR immunosequencing, statistical association of individual TCRs with disease status, and machine learning were combined to predict cytomegalovirus infection status. The study at large found these results: A later analysis found that TCRs clustered in the first cohort also tended to co-occur in the roughly 120 validation repertoires, with 94% of cluster scores above 0. Most TCR sequences were seen in very few donors, while some public TCRs were found in many individuals. All 120 or so repertoires were used to score co-occurrence in the validation cohort in a later analysis, because that analysis had no HLA typing for the cohort. It was suggested by the authors that the approach could potentially be generalized to other disease states and immunological phenotypes. Cytomegalovirus status was reported to be diagnosed by the classifier with high specificity and sensitivity in both the original and validation cohorts. A total of fewer than 200 TCR beta chains were listed by the study as associated with cytomegalovirus. Three of the identified cytomegalovirus-associated TCR beta chains were confirmed in vitro to be specific for cytomegalovirus antigens.

Remarks on this clone: The clone's antigen remains unknown. No much larger clone is present one base from it, and per-base qualities are unavailable.

CDR1 and CDR2 are drawn from the germline V gene: SGHDN, FVKESK. V and J lose 1 base and 1 base, and a span of 4 bases separates them. The CDR3 has 13 amino acids, counting the end cysteine and phenylalanine. Only CDR3 DNA remains: 39 bases, in frame from the first base. The donors were included in the validation cohort of over a hundred subjects, a group kept apart from the approximately 650-subject first cohort. Library generation was performed with the immunoSEQ multiplex PCR assay. The original pipeline was this. A statistical classification framework was built for diagnosing cytomegalovirus status from the catalog of TCR beta chain sequences. Sourced from immuneACCESS, this table was stored by TCRdb with only in-frame sequences that have V and J called. A share of the clones is absent; for the studies checked, an unresolved V gene accounts for under half, and the remainder has no known explanation. V and J calls and clone size are given by that table; D and trimming were obtained from the DNA. For this sample there are nearly 110,000 clones; about 85% appear just once. Jointly, the top ten make up 1.5% to 2% of the sample.

The receptor chain draws on TRBV14 and TRBJ1-1; no confident D gene assignment can be made. The receptor's source is a young woman in good health and CMV-seropositive. What was sequenced was PBMCs. The CDR3 reads as follows: CASSQARNTEAFF. The DNA sequence reads TGTGCCAGCAGCCAAGCGCGGAACACTGAAGCTTTCTTT.